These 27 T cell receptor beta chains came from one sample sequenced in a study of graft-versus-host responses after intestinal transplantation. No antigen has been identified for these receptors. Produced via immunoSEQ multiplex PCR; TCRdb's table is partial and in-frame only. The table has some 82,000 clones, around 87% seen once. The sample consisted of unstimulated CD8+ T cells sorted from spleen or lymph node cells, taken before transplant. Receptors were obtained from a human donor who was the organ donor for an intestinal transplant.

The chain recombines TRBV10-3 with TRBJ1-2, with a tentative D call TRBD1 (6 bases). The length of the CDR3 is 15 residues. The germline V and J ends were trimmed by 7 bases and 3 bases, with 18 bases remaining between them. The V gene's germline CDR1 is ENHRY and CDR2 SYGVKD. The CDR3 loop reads CAIKMRTASYYGYTF. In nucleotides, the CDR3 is TGTGCCATCAAAATGAGGACAGCCAGTTACTATGGCTACACCTTC.

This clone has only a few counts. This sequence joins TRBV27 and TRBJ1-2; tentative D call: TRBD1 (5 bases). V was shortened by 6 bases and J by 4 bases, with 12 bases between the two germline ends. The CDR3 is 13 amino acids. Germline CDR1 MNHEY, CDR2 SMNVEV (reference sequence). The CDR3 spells CASSPAGPYGYTF. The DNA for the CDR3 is TGTGCCAGCAGCCCCGCAGGGCCCTATGGCTACACCTTC.

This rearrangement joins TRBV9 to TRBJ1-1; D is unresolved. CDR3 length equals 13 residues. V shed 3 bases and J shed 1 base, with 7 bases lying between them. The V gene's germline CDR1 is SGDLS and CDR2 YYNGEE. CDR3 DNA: TGTGCCAGCAGCGCGCGACAGAACACTGAAGCTTTCTTT. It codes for CASSARQNTEAFF.

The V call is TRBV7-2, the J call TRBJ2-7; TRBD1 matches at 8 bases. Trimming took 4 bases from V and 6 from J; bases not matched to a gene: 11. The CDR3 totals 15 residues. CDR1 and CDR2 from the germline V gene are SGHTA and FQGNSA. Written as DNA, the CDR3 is TGTGCCAGCAGCTCGCCCGGACAGGGCCAGGCCGAGCAGTACTTC. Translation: CASSSPGQGQAEQYF.

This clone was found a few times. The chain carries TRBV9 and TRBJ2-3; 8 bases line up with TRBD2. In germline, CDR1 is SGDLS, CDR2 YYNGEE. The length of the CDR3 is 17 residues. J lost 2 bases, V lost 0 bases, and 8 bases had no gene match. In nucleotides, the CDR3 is TGTGCCAGCAGCGTAGCTCAGGGACTAGACCACACAGATACGCAGTATTTT. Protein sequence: CASSVAQGLDHTDTQYF.

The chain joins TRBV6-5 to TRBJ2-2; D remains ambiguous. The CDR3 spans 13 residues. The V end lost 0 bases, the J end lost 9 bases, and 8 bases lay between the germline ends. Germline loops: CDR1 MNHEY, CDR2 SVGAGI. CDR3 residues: CASSYSIQWELFF. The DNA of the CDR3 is TGTGCCAGCAGTTACTCGATTCAGTGGGAGCTGTTTTTT.

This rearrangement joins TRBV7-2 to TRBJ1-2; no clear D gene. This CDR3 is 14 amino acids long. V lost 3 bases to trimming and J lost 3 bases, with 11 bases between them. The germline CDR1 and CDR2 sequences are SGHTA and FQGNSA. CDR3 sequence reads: CASSLTPPDYGYTF. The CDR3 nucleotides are TGTGCCAGCAGCTTGACTCCACCGGACTATGGCTACACCTTC.

Here the CDR3 DNA reads TGTGCCAGCAGCGAAAGACTAGCGGGGCCCTACGAGCAGTACTTC. This encodes CASSERLAGPYEQYF. The gene calls are TRBV6-5 and TRBJ2-7, with TRBD2 matching over 11 bases. V dropped 6 bases and J dropped 2; count of bases not matched to a gene: 6. The CDR3 has 15 residues. Germline CDR1 is MNHEY and CDR2 is SVGAGI.

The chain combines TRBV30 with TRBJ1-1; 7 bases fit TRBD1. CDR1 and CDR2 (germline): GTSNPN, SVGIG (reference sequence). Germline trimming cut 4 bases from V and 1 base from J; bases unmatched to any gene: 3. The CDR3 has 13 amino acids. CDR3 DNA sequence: TGTGCCTGGACACAGGGGTCGAACACTGAAGCTTTCTTT. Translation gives CAWTQGSNTEAFF.

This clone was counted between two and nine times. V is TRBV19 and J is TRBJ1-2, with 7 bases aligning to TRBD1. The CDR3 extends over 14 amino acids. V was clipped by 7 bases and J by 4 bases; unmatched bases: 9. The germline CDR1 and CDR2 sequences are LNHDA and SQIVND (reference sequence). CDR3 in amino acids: CASNKQGPLYGYTF. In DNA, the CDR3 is TGTGCCAGTAACAAACAGGGGCCTCTCTATGGCTACACCTTC.

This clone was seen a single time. CDR3 loop: CASSFGGAYEQYF. CDR3 sequence (DNA): TGTGCCAGCAGCTTCGGCGGGGCCTACGAGCAGTACTTC. The V gene is TRBV7-2, the J gene TRBJ2-7; D is perhaps TRBD2 (6 bases). Trimming shortened V by 3 bases and J by 2 bases, and 8 bases separated the two germline ends. Germline CDR1 and CDR2: SGHTA and FQGNSA. The CDR3 is 13 amino acids.

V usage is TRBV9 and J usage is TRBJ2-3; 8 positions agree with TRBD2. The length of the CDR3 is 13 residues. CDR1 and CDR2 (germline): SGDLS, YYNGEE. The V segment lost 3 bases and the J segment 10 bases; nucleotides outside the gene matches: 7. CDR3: CASSDSSGLAQYF. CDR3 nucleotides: TGTGCCAGCAGCGATTCTTCGGGACTAGCGCAGTATTTT.

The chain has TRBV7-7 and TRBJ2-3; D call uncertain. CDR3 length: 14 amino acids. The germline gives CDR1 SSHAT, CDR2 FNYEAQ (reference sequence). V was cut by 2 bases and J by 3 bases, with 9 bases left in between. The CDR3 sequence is CASSLSLATDTQYF. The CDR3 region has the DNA TGTGCCAGCAGCTTATCTCTCGCGACAGATACGCAGTATTTT.

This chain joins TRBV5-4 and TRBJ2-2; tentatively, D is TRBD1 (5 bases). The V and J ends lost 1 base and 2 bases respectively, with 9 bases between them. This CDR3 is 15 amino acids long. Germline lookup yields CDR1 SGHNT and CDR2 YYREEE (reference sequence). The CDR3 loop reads CASSLRGQNTGELFF. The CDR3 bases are TGTGCCAGCAGCTTGAGGGGCCAAAACACCGGGGAGCTGTTTTTT. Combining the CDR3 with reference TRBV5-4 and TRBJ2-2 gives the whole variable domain ETGVTQSPTHLIKTRGQQVTLRCSSQSGHNTVSWYQQALGQGPQFIFQYYREEENGRGNFPPRFSGLQFPNYSSELNVNALELDDSALYLCASSLRGQNTGELFFGEGSRLTVL.

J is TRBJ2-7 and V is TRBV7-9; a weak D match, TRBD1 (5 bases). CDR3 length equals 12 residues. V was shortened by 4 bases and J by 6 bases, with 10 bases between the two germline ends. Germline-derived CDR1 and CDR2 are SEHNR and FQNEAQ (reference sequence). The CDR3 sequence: CASSSQVSEQYF. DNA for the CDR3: TGTGCCAGCAGCTCACAGGTCTCCGAGCAGTACTTC. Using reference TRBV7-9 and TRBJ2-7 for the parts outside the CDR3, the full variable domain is DTGVSQNPRHKITKRGQNVTFRCDPISEHNRLYWYRQTLGQGPEFLTYFQNEAQLEKSRLLSDRFSAERPKGSFSTLEIQRTEQGDSAMYLCASSSQVSEQYFGPGTRLTVT.

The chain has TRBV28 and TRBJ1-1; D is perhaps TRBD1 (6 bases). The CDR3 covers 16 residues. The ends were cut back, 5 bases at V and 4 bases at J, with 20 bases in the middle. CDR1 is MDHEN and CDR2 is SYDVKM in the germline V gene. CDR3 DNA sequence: TGTGCCAGCAGTCTGGTACAGGGAACGGCACCCACTGAAGCTTTCTTT. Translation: CASSLVQGTAPTEAFF.

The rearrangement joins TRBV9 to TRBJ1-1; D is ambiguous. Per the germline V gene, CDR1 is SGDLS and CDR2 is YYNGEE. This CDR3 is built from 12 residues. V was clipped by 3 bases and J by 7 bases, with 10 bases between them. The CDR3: CASSGENDEAFF. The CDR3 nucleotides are TGTGCCAGCAGCGGTGAAAATGATGAAGCTTTCTTT.

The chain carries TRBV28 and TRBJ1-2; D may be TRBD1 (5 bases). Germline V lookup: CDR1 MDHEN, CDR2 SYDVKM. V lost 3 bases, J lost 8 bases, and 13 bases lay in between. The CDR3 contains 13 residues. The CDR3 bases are TGTGCCAGCAGTTTTTTCAGGGAGGACGGCTACACCTTC. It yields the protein CASSFFREDGYTF.

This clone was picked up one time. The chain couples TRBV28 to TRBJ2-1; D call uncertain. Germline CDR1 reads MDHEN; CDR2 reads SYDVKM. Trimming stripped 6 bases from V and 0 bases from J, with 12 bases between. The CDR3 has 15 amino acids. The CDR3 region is CASRAYRSSYNEQFF. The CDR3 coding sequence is TGTGCCAGCAGGGCTTATAGGAGCTCCTACAATGAGCAGTTCTTC.

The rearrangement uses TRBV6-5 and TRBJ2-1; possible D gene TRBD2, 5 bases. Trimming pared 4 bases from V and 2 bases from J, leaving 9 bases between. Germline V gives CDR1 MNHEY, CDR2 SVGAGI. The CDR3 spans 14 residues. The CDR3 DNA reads TGTGCCAGCAGTTTGACTAAGACCTACAATGAGCAGTTCTTC. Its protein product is CASSLTKTYNEQFF.

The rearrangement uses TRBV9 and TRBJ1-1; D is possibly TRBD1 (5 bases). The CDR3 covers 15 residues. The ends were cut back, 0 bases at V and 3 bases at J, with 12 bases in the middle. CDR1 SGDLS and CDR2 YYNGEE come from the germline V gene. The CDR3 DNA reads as TGTGCCAGCAGCGTAGGGGGGGGGTCCTACACTGAAGCTTTCTTT. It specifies CASSVGGGSYTEAFF.

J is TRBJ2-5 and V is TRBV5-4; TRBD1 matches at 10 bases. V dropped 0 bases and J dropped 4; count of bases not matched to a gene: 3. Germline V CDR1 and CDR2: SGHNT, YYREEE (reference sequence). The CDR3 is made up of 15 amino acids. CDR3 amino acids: CASSLGQGAVETQYF. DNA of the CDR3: TGTGCCAGCAGCTTGGGACAGGGGGCTGTAGAGACCCAGTACTTC.

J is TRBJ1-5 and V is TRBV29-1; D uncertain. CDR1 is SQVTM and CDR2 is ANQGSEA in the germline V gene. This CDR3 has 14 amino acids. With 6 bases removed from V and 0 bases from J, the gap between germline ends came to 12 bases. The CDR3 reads CSVHDGYSNQPQHF. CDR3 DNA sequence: TGCAGCGTCCATGACGGATATAGCAATCAGCCCCAGCATTTT. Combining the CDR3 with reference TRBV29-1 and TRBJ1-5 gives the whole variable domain SAVISQKPSRDICQRGTSLTIQCQVDSQVTMMFWYRQQPGQSLTLIATANQGSEATYESGFVIDKFPISRPNLTFSTLTVSNMSPEDSSIYLCSVHDGYSNQPQHFGDGTRLSIL.

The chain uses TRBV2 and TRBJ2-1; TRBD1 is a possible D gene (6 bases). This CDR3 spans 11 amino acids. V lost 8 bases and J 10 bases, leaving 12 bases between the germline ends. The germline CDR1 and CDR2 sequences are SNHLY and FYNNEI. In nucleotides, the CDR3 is TGTGCCAGCCCGAAGGGGGTAGAGCAGTTCTTC. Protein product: CASPKGVEQFF.

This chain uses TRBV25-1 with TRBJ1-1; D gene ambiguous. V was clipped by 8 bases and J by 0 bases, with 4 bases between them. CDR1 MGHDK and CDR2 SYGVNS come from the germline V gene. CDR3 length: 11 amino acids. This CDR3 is CASRLNTEAFF. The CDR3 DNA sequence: TGTGCCAGCCGCTTGAACACTGAAGCTTTCTTT.

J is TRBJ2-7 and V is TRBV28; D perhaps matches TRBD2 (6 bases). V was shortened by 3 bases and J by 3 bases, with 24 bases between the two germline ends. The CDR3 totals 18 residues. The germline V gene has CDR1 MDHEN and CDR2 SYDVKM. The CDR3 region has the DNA TGTGCCAGCAGTTTGCCGCCATCGTCGGGCGACGGGAGCTACGAGCAGTACTTC. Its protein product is CASSLPPSSGDGSYEQYF.

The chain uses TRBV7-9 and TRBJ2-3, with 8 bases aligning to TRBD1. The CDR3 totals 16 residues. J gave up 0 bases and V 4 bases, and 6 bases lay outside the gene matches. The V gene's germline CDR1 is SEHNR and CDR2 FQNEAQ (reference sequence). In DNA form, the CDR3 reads TGTGCCAGCAGCTACCCGCGGGACAGGAGCACAGATACGCAGTATTTT. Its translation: CASSYPRDRSTDTQYF.